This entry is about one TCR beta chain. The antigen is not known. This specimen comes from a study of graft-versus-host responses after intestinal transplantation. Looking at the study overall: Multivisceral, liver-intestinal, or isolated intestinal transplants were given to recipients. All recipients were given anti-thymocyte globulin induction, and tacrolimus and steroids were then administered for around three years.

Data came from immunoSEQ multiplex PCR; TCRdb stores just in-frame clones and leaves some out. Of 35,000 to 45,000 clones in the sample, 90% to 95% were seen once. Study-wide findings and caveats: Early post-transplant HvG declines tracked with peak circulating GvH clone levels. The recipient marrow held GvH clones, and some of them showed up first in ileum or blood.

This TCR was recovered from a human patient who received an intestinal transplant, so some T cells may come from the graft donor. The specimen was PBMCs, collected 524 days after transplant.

The CDR3 nucleotides read TGTGCCAGCAGTCGCGACAGCTCCTACAATGAGCAGTTCTTC. Translation: CASSRDSSYNEQFF. The J gene is TRBJ2-1, the V gene TRBV28, with a tentative D call TRBD1 (5 bases). Germline V CDR1 and CDR2: MDHEN, SYDVKM. This CDR3 has 14 residues. Trimming took 5 bases from V and 0 from J, leaving 8 bases between them.